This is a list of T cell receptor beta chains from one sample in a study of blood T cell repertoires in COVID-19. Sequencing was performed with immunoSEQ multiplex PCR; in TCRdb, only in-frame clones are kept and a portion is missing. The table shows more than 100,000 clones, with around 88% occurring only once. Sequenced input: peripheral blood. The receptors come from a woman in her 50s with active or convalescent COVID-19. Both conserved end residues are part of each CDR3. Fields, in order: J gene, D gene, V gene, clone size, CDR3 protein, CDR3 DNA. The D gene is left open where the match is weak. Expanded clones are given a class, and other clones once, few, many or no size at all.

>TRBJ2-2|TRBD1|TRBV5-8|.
CASSAAGTGSAGELFF
TGTGCCAGCAGCGCCGCCGGGACAGGGTCGGCCGGGGAGCTGTTTTTT
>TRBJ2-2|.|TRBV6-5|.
CASSYSNRNTGELFF
TGTGCCAGCAGTTACTCGAATAGGAACACCGGGGAGCTGTTTTTT
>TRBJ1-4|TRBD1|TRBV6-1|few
CASSESFGTVGEKLFF
TGTGCCAGCAGTGAATCCTTTGGGACAGTTGGTGAAAAACTGTTTTTT
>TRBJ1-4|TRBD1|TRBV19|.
CASSTHRGGEKLFF
TGTGCCAGTAGTACTCACAGGGGTGGGGAAAAACTGTTTTTT
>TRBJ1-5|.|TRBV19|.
CASKEAGALNQPQHF
TGTGCCAGTAAGGAAGCGGGGGCCCTCAATCAGCCCCAGCATTTT
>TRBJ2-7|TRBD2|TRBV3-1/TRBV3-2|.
CASSQDFGRGYEQYF
TGTGCCAGCAGCCAAGATTTCGGGAGGGGCTACGAGCAGTACTTC
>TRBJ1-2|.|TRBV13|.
CASSEDLGENPYGYTF
TGTGCCAGCAGCGAGGACCTCGGGGAAAATCCGTATGGCTACACCTTC
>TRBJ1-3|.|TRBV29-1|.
CSGQGLTGNTIYF
TGCAGCGGTCAGGGTCTAACTGGAAACACCATATATTTT
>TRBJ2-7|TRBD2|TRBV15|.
CATSTGLAGGGYEQYF
TGTGCCACCAGCACTGGACTAGCGGGAGGAGGCTACGAGCAGTACTTC
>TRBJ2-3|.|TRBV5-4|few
CASSLEGHTDTQYF
TGTGCCAGCAGCTTGGAAGGACACACAGATACGCAGTATTTT
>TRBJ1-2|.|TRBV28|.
CASSWGGPSNYGYTF
TGTGCCAGCAGTTGGGGGGGGCCGAGCAACTATGGCTACACCTTC
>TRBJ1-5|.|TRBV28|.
CASSPAVGGAYQPQHF
TGTGCCAGCAGTCCCGCGGTAGGGGGGGCATATCAGCCCCAGCATTTT
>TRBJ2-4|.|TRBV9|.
CASGQGTKTENIQYF
TGTGCCAGCGGCCAAGGGACAAAGACTGAAAACATTCAGTACTTC
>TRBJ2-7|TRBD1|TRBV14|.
CASSAGQGYEQYF
TGTGCCAGCAGCGCGGGACAGGGCTACGAGCAGTACTTC
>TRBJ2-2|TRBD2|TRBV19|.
CASTKGGSGELFF
TGTGCCAGTACTAAGGGAGGGTCCGGGGAGCTGTTTTTT
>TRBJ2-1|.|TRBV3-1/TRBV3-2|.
CASSQDRIGREQFF
TGTGCCAGCAGCCAAGATCGAATTGGGCGTGAGCAGTTCTTC
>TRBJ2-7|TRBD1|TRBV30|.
CAWSGSGGGAVYEQYF
TGTGCCTGGAGCGGGTCAGGGGGCGGCGCGGTGTACGAGCAGTACTTC
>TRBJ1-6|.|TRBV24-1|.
CATSDSGQLNSPLHF
TGTGCCACCAGTGATAGTGGACAGCTTAATTCACCCCTCCACTTT
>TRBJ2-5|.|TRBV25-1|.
CASSEGTYSIETQYF
TGTGCCAGCAGTGAAGGGACATATAGTATCGAGACCCAGTACTTC
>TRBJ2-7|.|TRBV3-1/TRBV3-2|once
CASSLGQGIGEQYF
TGTGCCAGCAGCCTTGGGCAGGGGATAGGCGAGCAGTACTTC
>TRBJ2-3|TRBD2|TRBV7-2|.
CASSSASGRGSTDTQYF
TGTGCCAGCAGCTCCGCCAGCGGGAGGGGTAGCACAGATACGCAGTATTTT
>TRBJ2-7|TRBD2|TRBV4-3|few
CASSQDRASGGGSYEQYF
TGCGCCAGCAGCCAAGATCGGGCTAGCGGGGGGGGGTCGTACGAGCAGTACTTC
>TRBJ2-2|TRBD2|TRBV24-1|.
CATSDASNMGLAGGYYTGELFF
TGTGCCACCAGTGATGCTAGTAACATGGGACTAGCGGGAGGCTATTACACCGGGGAGCTGTTTTTT
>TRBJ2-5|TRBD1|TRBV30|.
CAWSYRGETQYF
TGTGCCTGGAGCTACAGGGGTGAGACCCAGTACTTC
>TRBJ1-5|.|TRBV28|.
CASSLYRDNQPQHF
TGTGCCAGCAGTTTGTACAGGGATAATCAGCCCCAGCATTTT
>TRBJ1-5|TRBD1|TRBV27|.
CASSLWRYRGGSNQPQHF
TGTGCCAGCAGTTTATGGAGATACAGGGGTGGAAGCAATCAGCCCCAGCATTTT
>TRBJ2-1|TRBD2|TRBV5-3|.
CARVIAGDGWDNEQFF
TGTGCCAGAGTAATAGCGGGAGATGGTTGGGACAATGAGCAGTTCTTC
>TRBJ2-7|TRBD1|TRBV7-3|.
CASSAGDRGEQYF
TGTGCCAGCAGCGCAGGGGACAGGGGCGAGCAGTACTTC
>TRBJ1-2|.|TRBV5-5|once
CASSLGFSGYTF
TGTGCCAGCAGCTTGGGTTTCAGTGGCTACACCTTC
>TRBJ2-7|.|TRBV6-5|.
CASRAGGRSYEQYF
TGTGCCAGCCGGGCCGGGGGACGGTCCTACGAGCAGTACTTC
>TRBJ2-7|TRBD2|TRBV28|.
CANSVKRESSYEQYF
TGTGCCAACTCCGTGAAGCGGGAAAGCTCCTACGAGCAGTACTTC
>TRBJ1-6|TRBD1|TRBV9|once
CASSLPKGTGLQNSPLHF
TGTGCCAGCAGCCTTCCCAAAGGGACAGGGCTACAGAATTCACCCCTCCACTTT
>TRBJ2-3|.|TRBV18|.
CASSQGGTSTDTQYF
TGTGCCAGCTCCCAAGGAGGGACGAGCACAGATACGCAGTATTTT
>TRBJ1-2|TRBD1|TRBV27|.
CASSKDRDYGYTF
TGTGCCAGCAGTAAGGACAGGGACTATGGCTACACCTTC
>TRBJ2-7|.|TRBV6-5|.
CASRTGTSAHF
TGTGCCAGCAGAACCGGGACAAGTGCTCACTTC
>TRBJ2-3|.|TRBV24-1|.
CATSDPARTDTQYF
TGTGCCACCAGTGACCCCGCTAGGACAGATACGCAGTATTTT
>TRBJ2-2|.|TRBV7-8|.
CASSPGRGQRTTGELFF
TGTGCCAGCAGCCCGGGGCGAGGACAGAGGACCACCGGGGAGCTGTTTTTT
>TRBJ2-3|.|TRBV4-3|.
CASSQTGTDTQYF
TGCGCCAGCAGCCAAACAGGGACAGATACGCAGTATTTT
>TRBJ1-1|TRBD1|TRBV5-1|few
CASSSDRARTEAFF
TGCGCCAGCAGCTCGGACAGGGCGAGAACTGAAGCTTTCTTT
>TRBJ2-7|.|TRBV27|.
CASSLSQGHVLGEQYF
TGTGCCAGCAGTTTATCGCAGGGACATGTTTTGGGCGAGCAGTACTTC